The entry below gives a single T cell receptor (beta chain) sequence along with its context. Antigen specificity is unknown. TCRdb's table, derived via immunoSEQ multiplex PCR, lists solely in-frame clones and lacks some. The table lists 150,000 to 200,000 clones, roughly 86% of them singletons, with about 7.2% in the top ten. This entry is derived from a study of cytomegalovirus exposure and HLA in healthy donors. V was pared by 8 bases and J by 3 bases, with 13 bases between. The CDR3 loop spans 13 amino acids. The germline CDR1 and CDR2 sequences are MNHNS and SASEGT. Findings and limits, study-wide: The investigators catalogued 150 to 200 TCR beta chains as cytomegalovirus-associated.

The chain uses TRBV6-1 and TRBJ1-2; D unclear. This receptor was obtained from a man younger than 40 in good health and CMV-seropositive. Sample: PBMCs. The CDR3 is CASRAPGDYGYTF. The DNA of the CDR3 is TGTGCCAGCCGGGCTCCCGGGGACTATGGCTACACCTTC.